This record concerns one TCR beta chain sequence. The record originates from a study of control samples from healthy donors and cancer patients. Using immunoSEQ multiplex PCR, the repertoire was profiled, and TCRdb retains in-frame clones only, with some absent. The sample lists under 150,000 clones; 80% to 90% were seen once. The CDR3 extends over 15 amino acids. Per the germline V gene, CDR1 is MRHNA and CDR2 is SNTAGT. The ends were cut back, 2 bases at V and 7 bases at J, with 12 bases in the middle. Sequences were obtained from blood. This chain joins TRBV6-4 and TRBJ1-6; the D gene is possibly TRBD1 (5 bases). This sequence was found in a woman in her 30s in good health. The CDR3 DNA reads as TGTGCCAGCAGTGACCGGCAGGGAGGGAATTCACCCCTCCACTTT. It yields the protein CASSDRQGGNSPLHF.